This entry lists 7 T cell receptor beta chains sequenced from one sample in a study of beta chain features in type 1 diabetes. Broader study findings: Shortening of TCRB CDR3s, moderate but significant, appeared in all four CD4+ subsets of Type 1 diabetes patients.

No antigen has been assigned to these receptors. cDNA synthesis used the whole RNA isolate, giving expressed TCRB sequences. Libraries were prepared by immunoSEQ multiplex PCR; TCRdb keeps only in-frame clonotypes and omits some of them. The table includes around 40,000 clones, over 60% detected once. Material for sequencing was Tregs from blood. These receptors came from a woman between 18 and 30 years old with type 1 diabetes.

V usage is TRBV5-6 and J usage is TRBJ1-2; D might be TRBD1 (5 bases). Germline-derived CDR1 and CDR2 are SGHDT and YYEEEE. The CDR3 is 14 amino acids. V lost 0 bases and J lost 5, with 11 bases in between. The CDR3 spells CASSLERRGYGYTF. The CDR3 DNA follows: TGTGCCAGCAGCTTGGAGCGGAGGGGTTATGGCTACACCTTC.

The V gene is TRBV7-9, the J gene TRBJ1-2, with a weak D call TRBD1 (6 bases). Germline values: CDR1 SEHNR, CDR2 FQNEAQ (reference sequence). Trimming left V 0 bases short and J 8 bases short, with 10 bases between. This CDR3 is 13 amino acids long. The CDR3 sequence is CASSLATGTGYTF. The DNA for the CDR3 is TGTGCCAGCAGCTTAGCAACAGGGACCGGCTACACCTTC.

The chain carries TRBV6-6 and TRBJ1-2, with D perhaps matching TRBD1 (5 bases). Trimming shortened V by 0 bases and J by 7 bases, and 6 bases separated the two germline ends. This CDR3 contains 12 residues. Germline V gene lookup returns CDR1 MNHNY and CDR2 SVGAGI (reference sequence). The DNA of the CDR3 is TGTGCCAGCAGTTACTCGGGGGGTGGCTACACCTTC. Protein product: CASSYSGGGYTF.

In its sample, this clone was seen once. This sequence joins TRBV7-6 and TRBJ2-7; 8 bases are a match to TRBD1. Trimming took 4 bases from V and 0 from J; bases not matched to a gene: 2. From germline, CDR1 is SGHVS and CDR2 FNYEAQ. This CDR3 contains 14 residues. The CDR3 DNA is TGTGCCAGCAGCTCCGGACAGGGCTCCTACGAGCAGTACTTC. Residues: CASSSGQGSYEQYF.

This chain uses TRBV5-6 with TRBJ1-4; D unresolved. This CDR3 comprises 13 residues. Trimming cost V 4 bases and J 5 bases, with 9 bases left between them. From germline, CDR1 is SGHDT and CDR2 YYEEEE. CDR3 sequence (DNA): TGTGCCAGCAGCCAGACTGGGAATGAAAAACTGTTTTTT. Translation gives CASSQTGNEKLFF.

The chain is built from TRBV4-2 and TRBJ2-3; 11 bases are a match to TRBD2. The CDR3 extends over 16 amino acids. J lost 7 bases, V lost 0 bases, and 6 bases had no gene match. Germline values: CDR1 LGHNA, CDR2 YNFKEQ. The CDR3 reads CASSQDLTSGSNTQYF. The CDR3 coding sequence is TGTGCCAGCAGCCAAGATCTCACTAGCGGGAGTAATACGCAGTATTTT.

This rearrangement joins TRBV6-1 to TRBJ2-5, with a weak D call TRBD1 (6 bases). The tail of the sequence fits TRBJ2-7 better, so the J call may be wrong. Per germline, CDR1 MNHNS and CDR2 SASEGT. CDR3 size: 12 residues. The DNA for the CDR3 is TGTGCCAGCAGTGAATACAGGGTCGAGCAGTACTTC. It specifies CASSEYRVEQYF.